Listed here is a single T cell receptor (beta chain). The source of the sample is a study of control samples from healthy donors and cancer patients. The CDR3 totals 16 residues. J gave up 1 base and V 2 bases, and 8 bases lay outside the gene matches. The method was immunoSEQ multiplex PCR; TCRdb's version includes in-frame clones alone and lacks a portion of them. This sample has about 78,000 clones, with roughly 89% found just once. The chain joins TRBV23-1 to TRBJ2-7, with 7 bases that match TRBD2. TRBV23-1 qualifies as an ORF whose function is uncertain. The clonotype was recovered from a woman in her sixties or seventies in good health. The sample comprised blood. CDR3 residues: CASSQASGATSYEQYF. CDR3 bases: TGCGCCAGCAGTCAAGCCAGCGGGGCAACATCCTACGAGCAGTACTTC.